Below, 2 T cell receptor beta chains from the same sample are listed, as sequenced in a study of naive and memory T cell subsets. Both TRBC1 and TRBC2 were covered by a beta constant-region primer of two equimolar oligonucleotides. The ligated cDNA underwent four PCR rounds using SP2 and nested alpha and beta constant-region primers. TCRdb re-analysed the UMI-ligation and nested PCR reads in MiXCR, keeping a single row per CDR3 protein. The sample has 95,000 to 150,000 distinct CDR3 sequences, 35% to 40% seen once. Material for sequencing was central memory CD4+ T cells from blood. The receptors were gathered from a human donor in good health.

The CDR3 nucleotides read TGTGCCAGCAGCCCCCTTCCTGTGCCGTATTCCATCAATCAGCCCCAGCATTTT. Translating it yields CASSPLPVPYSINQPQHF. V usage is TRBV12-3 or TRBV12-4 and J usage is TRBJ1-5; D remains ambiguous. CDR3 length: 18 amino acids. The ends were cut back, 6 bases at V and 3 bases at J, with 24 bases in the middle.

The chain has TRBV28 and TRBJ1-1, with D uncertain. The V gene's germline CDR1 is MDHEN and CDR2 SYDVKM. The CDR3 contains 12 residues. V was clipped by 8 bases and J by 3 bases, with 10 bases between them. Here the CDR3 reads CASWGMYTEAFF. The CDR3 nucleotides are TGTGCCAGCTGGGGAATGTACACTGAAGCTTTCTTT.